The 10 T cell receptor beta chains given below trace back to one sample, sequenced in a study of blood T cell repertoires in COVID-19. Profiling relied on immunoSEQ multiplex PCR, and the TCRdb table lists in-frame clones only, not all of them. The sample records roughly 49,000 clones, roughly 90% being singletons. The specimen sequenced was peripheral blood. The receptor source for this set is a woman older than 75 with acute or convalescent COVID-19.

This sequence joins TRBV5-1 and TRBJ2-1, with TRBD2 matching 8 bases. Germline CDR1 is SGHRS and CDR2 is YFSETQ. The ends lost 0 bases at V and 9 bases at J; junction bases unmatched: 11. The CDR3 totals 16 residues. CDR3 sequence: CASSLASGTRTGEQFF. CDR3 coding DNA: TGCGCCAGCAGCTTGGCCTCCGGGACTAGAACTGGTGAGCAGTTCTTC.

The chain is built from TRBV6-5 and TRBJ2-7; D is perhaps TRBD1 (5 bases). Trimming removed 2 bases from V and 2 bases from J, with 10 bases in between. The CDR3 runs to 14 residues. CDR1 is MNHEY, CDR2 SVGAGI, per germline. The CDR3 loop reads CASSYQIQAYEQYF. In DNA, the CDR3 is TGTGCCAGCAGTTACCAGATACAGGCCTACGAGCAGTACTTC.

The chain carries TRBV23-1 and TRBJ1-3; 10 nucleotides align to TRBD1. TRBV23-1 is annotated as an ORF whose role is uncertain. The CDR3 is 19 amino acids. Trimming removed 2 bases from V and 3 bases from J; junction bases left unmatched: 13. CDR3 region: CASSQKASTGGRGGNTIYF. The CDR3 DNA reads TGCGCCAGCAGTCAAAAAGCTTCGACAGGGGGCCGTGGTGGAAACACCATATATTTT.

The chain carries TRBV14 and TRBJ2-7; TRBD2 aligns across 7 bases. V was clipped by 5 bases and J by 2 bases; unmatched bases: 9. The V gene's germline CDR1 is SGHDN and CDR2 FVKESK. The CDR3 runs to 15 residues. The CDR3 region has the DNA TGTGCCAGCAGCGCCCTAGCGGAGGACCCCTACGAGCAGTACTTC. It encodes CASSALAEDPYEQYF.

The chain combines TRBV3-1 (or the pseudogene TRBV3-2) with TRBJ2-7; tentative D call: TRBD1 (5 bases). The ends were cut back, 5 bases at V and 3 bases at J, with 5 bases in the middle. The CDR3 totals 11 residues. Germline V lookup: CDR1 LGHDT, CDR2 YNNKEL (reference sequence). As DNA, the CDR3 is TGTGCCAGCAGCAGGGGCTACGAGCAGTACTTC. This codes for CASSRGYEQYF.

J is TRBJ2-2 and V is TRBV5-7; TRBD2 agrees at 8 bases. TRBV5-7 has ORF status, its function being uncertain. The ends lost 4 bases at V and 4 bases at J; junction bases unmatched: 15. The CDR3 covers 18 residues. CDR3 amino acids: CASSTRGASLAGTGELFF. The DNA for the CDR3 is TGTGCCAGCAGCACCAGGGGCGCGTCGCTAGCGGGCACCGGGGAGCTGTTTTTT.

The gene calls are TRBV5-6 and TRBJ2-1; 10 bases are shared with TRBD2. This CDR3 is 15 amino acids long. V lost 4 bases to trimming and J lost 6 bases; unmatched junction nucleotides: 7. Germline V gene data show CDR1 as SGHDT and CDR2 as YYEEEE. CDR3 sequence reads: CASSGAGGRGNEQFF. CDR3 bases: TGTGCCAGCAGCGGAGCGGGGGGGCGGGGCAATGAGCAGTTCTTC.

The chain uses TRBV10-3 and TRBJ2-2; maybe TRBD2 (6 bases). The CDR3 covers 16 residues. The germline gives CDR1 ENHRY, CDR2 SYGVKD. Trimming shortened V by 6 bases and J by 1 base, and 15 bases separated the two germline ends. The chain's CDR3 is CAISLSVAVNTGELFF. The CDR3 DNA follows: TGTGCCATCAGCTTGAGCGTAGCGGTGAACACCGGGGAGCTGTTTTTT.

V is TRBV2 and J is TRBJ2-2, with 10 positions matching TRBD1. CDR3 length: 14 amino acids. The germline gives CDR1 SNHLY, CDR2 FYNNEI. After removal of 3 bases from V and 12 bases from J, the junction contained 7 bases not matched to a gene. CDR3 protein: CASSETGGPSKLFF. The CDR3 bases are TGTGCCAGCAGTGAGACAGGGGGCCCCTCCAAGCTGTTTTTT.

V and J are TRBV2 and TRBJ1-2, with D uncertain. Trimming pared 2 bases from V and 2 bases from J, leaving 6 bases between. CDR1 SNHLY and CDR2 FYNNEI come from the germline V gene. The CDR3 loop spans 13 amino acids. This CDR3 reads CASSEPQNYGYTF. CDR3 DNA: TGTGCCAGCAGTGAACCCCAAAACTATGGCTACACCTTC.